The sequence of this TCR beta chain was determined in a study of Graves' ophthalmopathy and Graves' hyperthyroidism. To note about this clonotype: What it binds is unknown.

Other autoimmune diseases, uncontrolled infections, pregnancy or lactation ruled patients out of participation. The PBMCs were taken from approximately 9 ml of fresh peripheral blood. Trimming took 5 bases from V and 7 from J, leaving 15 bases between them. The CDR3 contains 14 residues. CDR1 and CDR2 (germline): SEHNR, FQNEAQ (reference sequence). Regarding the study as a whole: With about 86% sensitivity and over 65% specificity, a 13-signature model separated ophthalmopathy from stable hyperthyroidism.

Amplified TCR beta CDR3 regions were obtained using RNA transcripts as template. HTBI primers primed a first-round RT-PCR, and a second-round multiplex PCR followed. In TCRdb, the multiplex PCR reads were re-called with MiXCR into one record per CDR3 protein. The table includes about 48,000 distinct CDR3 sequences, 50% detected once. Sequencing input: peripheral blood. The sequence was collected from an adult man with Graves' ophthalmopathy. The chain has TRBV7-9 and TRBJ2-1; D unclear. As DNA, the CDR3 is TGTGCCAGCAGCAAACCCAGAGCAGCGAATGAGCAGTTCTTC. Its protein product is CASSKPRAANEQFF.